This T cell receptor (beta chain) was sequenced during a study of CD8+CD57+ T cells in acquired aplastic anemia. Study-level information: Sorted CD4+ and CD8+ cells yielded DNA averaging around 3.2 ug.

The study profiled TCR beta VDJ and CDR3 using genomic DNA as template. TCRdb processed the reads anew with MiXCR; each CDR3 protein has one entry. This repertoire shows under 350,000 distinct CDR3 sequences, roughly half found once; its top ten account for 8%. A remark on this clonotype: Antigen specificity is unknown.

Study findings and constraints: Between patients and controls, some 31 CD8+ CDR3 sequences were found in common. Researchers reported that CD8+ Simpson's diversity was not significantly different in patients versus controls.

The V end was cut by 6 bases, the J end by 5 bases, with 19 bases between. The length of the CDR3 is 15 residues. Germline values: CDR1 SNHLY, CDR2 FYNNEI. The chain uses TRBV2 and TRBJ2-5, with D possibly TRBD2 on 6 matching bases. The origin of this receptor is a human donor with severe aplastic anemia or a healthy control (not recorded which). The sequenced sample consisted of sorted CD4+, CD8+, or CD8+CD57+ T cells (not recorded which) from PBMCs. Written as DNA, the CDR3 is TGTGCCAGCAGCGGAGGCGGAGGGGAGATGGAGACCCAGTACTTC. Protein product: CASSGGGGEMETQYF.